Below are 12 T cell receptor beta chains sequenced from a single sample in a study of shared clonotypes between healthy human individuals. TCRdb's copy holds only in-frame clones and misses some; the assay was immunoSEQ multiplex PCR. In the table there are 450,000 to 500,000 clones, 70% to 85% of which are singletons. The material sequenced was PBMCs. The receptors come from a woman aged 40 to 49 in good health. Some clones in this sample may be carry-over from other donors' samples.

This clone was detected only once. The rearrangement joins TRBV7-2 to TRBJ2-4; the D gene is possibly TRBD1 (6 bases). Germline loops: CDR1 SGHTA, CDR2 FQGNSA. The CDR3 is 14 residues long. Trimming stripped 5 bases from V and 1 base from J, with 9 bases between. The CDR3 region is CASSPRGAKNIQYF. The DNA of the CDR3 is TGTGCCAGCAGCCCTAGGGGGGCCAAAAACATTCAGTACTTC.

The chain employs TRBV15 and TRBJ2-7; D is ambiguous. The V end was cut by 1 base, the J end by 0 bases, with 4 bases between. Germline V gene data show CDR1 as LNHNV and CDR2 as YYDKDF (reference sequence). This CDR3 has 13 residues. CDR3 nucleotide sequence: TGTGCCACCAGCAGAGGGAACTCCTACGAGCAGTACTTC. Translating it yields CATSRGNSYEQYF.

This clone has only a few counts. J is TRBJ2-5 and V is TRBV19; 12 bases are a match to TRBD2. Looked up from germline, CDR1 is LNHDA and CDR2 is SQIVND (reference sequence). This CDR3 region has 18 residues. V was clipped by 1 base and J by 4 bases; unmatched bases: 10. The CDR3 reads CASSIVGGLAGRTETQYF. CDR3 sequence (DNA): TGTGCCAGTAGTATAGTCGGAGGACTAGCGGGAAGGACAGAGACCCAGTACTTC.

The chain carries TRBV5-1 and TRBJ2-3, with TRBD2 identical over 9 bases. The CDR3 runs to 15 residues. J gave up 2 bases and V 3 bases, and 4 bases lay outside the gene matches. The germline V gene has CDR1 SGHRS and CDR2 YFSETQ. The CDR3 spells CASSSPGLATDTQYF. DNA for the CDR3: TGCGCCAGCAGCTCACCGGGACTAGCCACAGATACGCAGTATTTT.

In this sample, this clone turned up a few times. The chain joins TRBV11-2 to TRBJ2-3; D is undetermined. There are 13 residues in the CDR3. From germline, CDR1 is SGHAT and CDR2 FQNNGV. With 3 bases removed from V and 4 bases from J, the gap between germline ends came to 8 bases. The CDR3 loop is CASSFSHPDTQYF. CDR3 nucleotides: TGTGCCAGCAGCTTTTCTCACCCAGATACGCAGTATTTT. Full variable domain (missing parts from reference TRBV11-2 and TRBJ2-3): EAGVAQSPRYKIIEKRQSVAFWCNPISGHATLYWYQQILGQGPKLLIQFQNNGVVDDSQLPKDRFSAERLKGVDSTLKIQPAKLEDSAVYLCASSFSHPDTQYFGPGTRLTVL.

The chain combines TRBV10-3 with TRBJ2-2; tentatively, D is TRBD1 or TRBD2 (5 bases each). The CDR3 consists of 13 residues. Trimming stripped 5 bases from V and 4 bases from J, with 8 bases between. Germline-derived CDR1 and CDR2 are ENHRY and SYGVKD. The CDR3: CAISQGVTGELFF. The CDR3 region has the DNA TGTGCCATCAGTCAGGGAGTCACCGGGGAGCTGTTTTTT.

This clone was picked up one time. The chain couples TRBV5-1 to TRBJ2-3; 9 positions match TRBD2. The CDR3 is 15 amino acids. CDR1 and CDR2 (germline): SGHRS, YFSETQ. V was pared by 4 bases and J by 0 bases, with 3 bases of the junction left unmatched. The CDR3 loop reads CASSQTSGSTDTQYF. The CDR3 DNA follows: TGCGCCAGCAGCCAAACTAGCGGGAGCACAGATACGCAGTATTTT.

The chain links TRBV27 to TRBJ2-7; D may be TRBD2 (7 bases). This CDR3 comprises 13 residues. Germline V gene sequence: CDR1 MNHEY, CDR2 SMNVEV (reference sequence). V was clipped by 5 bases and J by 6 bases, with 14 bases between them. This chain's CDR3 is CASSQGGGGEQYF. CDR3 in DNA: TGTGCCAGCAGTCAGGGAGGGGGGGGCGAGCAGTACTTC.

V gene TRBV7-8 combines with J gene TRBJ1-3, with D maybe TRBD1 (6 bases). Trimming cost V 5 bases and J 2 bases, with 13 bases left between them. The CDR3 is 15 amino acids. The V gene's germline CDR1 is SGHVS and CDR2 FQNEAQ. The CDR3 protein is CASSLEGGPGNTIYF. In nucleotides, the CDR3 is TGTGCCAGCAGCCTGGAAGGGGGGCCTGGAAACACCATATATTTT.

This clone was recorded only once. The chain carries TRBV7-9 and TRBJ1-5; 8 nucleotides align to TRBD1. J lost 0 bases, V lost 5 bases, and 6 bases had no gene match. Germline assignment: CDR1 SEHNR and CDR2 FQNEAQ (reference sequence). This CDR3 contains 16 residues. The CDR3 region has the DNA TGTGCCAGCAGCCCTCCGGACAGGGATAGCAATCAGCCCCAGCATTTT. It specifies CASSPPDRDSNQPQHF.

The V gene is TRBV6-1, the J gene TRBJ1-5; D uncertain. This CDR3 is built from 11 residues. Trimming pared 3 bases from V and 5 bases from J, leaving 2 bases between. From germline, CDR1 is MNHNS and CDR2 SASEGT. The DNA of the CDR3 is TGTGCCAGCAGTGATTATCAGCCCCAGCATTTT. Translation gives CASSDYQPQHF.

V gene TRBV6-5 combines with J gene TRBJ2-7, with D possibly called TRBD1 or TRBD2 (5 bases each). The CDR3 runs to 15 residues. In germline, CDR1 is MNHEY, CDR2 SVGAGI. The ends were cut back, 0 bases at V and 5 bases at J, with 14 bases in the middle. The DNA for the CDR3 is TGTGCCAGCAGTTACTCATGGACTCTGGGGGACGAGCAGTACTTC. Amino acid sequence: CASSYSWTLGDEQYF.